These T cell receptor beta chains were read from a single sample in a study of chemoradiotherapy in HPV16-positive cancers. Produced via immunoSEQ multiplex PCR; TCRdb's table is partial and in-frame only. The table records 9,000 to 15,000 clones, around 78% of them present only once. The biological material was taken from a patient who underwent chemoradiotherapy. All receptors come from a human donor with HPV-associated anogenital cancer. Each CDR3 is given with its conserved first and last residue. Each record gives: D gene, clone size, J gene, V gene, CDR3 DNA, CDR3 protein. D genes are given only for firm matches. Some rows have no size entry. The others give once, few or many, or a class for an expanded clone.

.,.,TRBJ2-7,TRBV2,TGTGCCAGCAGAGAGTACTACGAGCAGTACTTC,CASREYYEQYF
TRBD1,once,TRBJ2-7,TRBV27,TGTGCCAGCAGGACCGGGACAGGAGTCTCCGAGCAGTACTTC,CASRTGTGVSEQYF
TRBD2,.,TRBJ2-1,TRBV15,TGTGCCACCAGCAGGGCAGGACTAGCGGGAAATGAGCAGTTCTTC,CATSRAGLAGNEQFF
.,.,TRBJ2-1,TRBV18,TGTGCCAGCTCAGACTTGCAGAATGAGCAGTTCTTC,CASSDLQNEQFF
.,.,TRBJ2-2,TRBV19,TGTGCCAGTCAAATTGGAGCCGGGGAGCTGTTTTTT,CASQIGAGELFF
.,.,TRBJ2-3,TRBV5-4,TGTGCCAGTAAACCGGGAGACACAGATACGCAGTATTTT,CASKPGDTDTQYF
.,few,TRBJ2-2,TRBV6-5,TGTGCCAGCAGGGGAATAACGGCCAACACCGGGGAGCTGTTTTTT,CASRGITANTGELFF
.,.,TRBJ1-3,TRBV25-1,TGTGCCAGCAGTGGGAGCTCTGGAAACACCATATATTTT,CASSGSSGNTIYF
.,.,TRBJ1-1,TRBV6-6,TGTGCCTTGGGCACCTTGAACACTGAAGCTTTCTTT,CALGTLNTEAFF
TRBD2,.,TRBJ2-1,TRBV7-3,TGTGCCAGCAGCTTCGTCCCGGGGGGATACAATGAGCAGTTCTTC,CASSFVPGGYNEQFF
.,.,TRBJ2-2,TRBV5-1,TGCGCCAGCAGATTACAGGTCGCGAACACCGGGGAGCTGTTTTTT,CASRLQVANTGELFF
.,few,TRBJ1-1,TRBV15,TGTGCCACCAGCAGAGTTTATCGCACTGAAGCTTTCTTT,CATSRVYRTEAFF
.,.,TRBJ2-7,TRBV12-5,TGTGCTAGTGGTTTGTCGGGCATTAGCTCCTACGAGCAGTACTTC,CASGLSGISSYEQYF
TRBD2,.,TRBJ2-3,TRBV4-1,TGCGCCAGCAGCCAAGTCGCAGGACTAGCGGGGGTCTCGGATCGCACAGATACGCAGTATTTT,CASSQVAGLAGVSDRTDTQYF
.,.,TRBJ1-5,TRBV2,TGTGCCAGCAGTGACTACGTAAGGGGCAATCAGCCCCAGCATTTT,CASSDYVRGNQPQHF
.,.,TRBJ1-2,TRBV19,TGTGCCAGTAGTATAGGAAGGAGGGATCGGCATGGCTACACCTTC,CASSIGRRDRHGYTF
.,.,TRBJ2-7,TRBV6-6,TGTGCCAGCAGTTACTCTTTGGTTATAGCCTACGAGCAGTACTTC,CASSYSLVIAYEQYF
.,medium-sized,TRBJ2-1,TRBV7-2,TGTGCCAGCAGCATAACTTCCCTACCAAAGCGCTCCTACAATGAGCAGTTCTTC,CASSITSLPKRSYNEQFF
.,few,TRBJ1-2,TRBV7-8,TGTGCCAGCAGCTTATATGAAGGCAGGGGCCCAGGAGGCTACACCTTC,CASSLYEGRGPGGYTF
.,.,TRBJ2-6,TRBV7-9,TGTGCCAGCAGCTTAGGGGGGGGCAGGATGGGTGGGGCCAACGTCCTGACTTTC,CASSLGGGRMGGANVLTF
.,.,TRBJ1-1,TRBV19,TGTGCCAGTAGTATGGCAGGGAGGACTGAAGCTTTCTTT,CASSMAGRTEAFF
.,few,TRBJ1-1,TRBV5-4,TGTGCCAGCAGCCTCCCGGGTCGCAGGAACACTGAAGCTTTCTTT,CASSLPGRRNTEAFF
TRBD2,.,TRBJ2-2,TRBV19,TGTGCCAGTAGTCCCGAATATACTAGCGGGGGGGCCGGGGAGCTGTTTTTT,CASSPEYTSGGAGELFF
.,.,TRBJ2-1,TRBV11-2,TGTGCCAGCAGCTTAGAGGGGGACCCCTACAATGAGCAGTTCTTC,CASSLEGDPYNEQFF
.,.,TRBJ2-7,TRBV18,TGTGCCAGCTCACCGGGTGCCTACGAGCAGTACTTC,CASSPGAYEQYF
.,few,TRBJ2-2,TRBV27,TGTGCCAGCAGGAAAAGCGGGACCGGGGAGCTGTTTTTT,CASRKSGTGELFF
TRBD1,.,TRBJ2-7,TRBV11-3,TGTGCCAGCAGCTTGGGGACAGGGGCCGAGCAGTACTTC,CASSLGTGAEQYF
.,.,TRBJ1-4,TRBV9,TGTGCCAGCAGCGTTTCCGGGACTGAAAATGAAAAACTGTTTTTT,CASSVSGTENEKLFF
TRBD1,.,TRBJ1-4,TRBV7-9,TGTGCCAGCAGCCTACAGGGGTATACCGGTGAAAAACTGTTTTTT,CASSLQGYTGEKLFF
.,.,TRBJ2-1,TRBV30,TGTGCCTTTGAATGGGACCAGCACAATGAGCAGTTCTTC,CAFEWDQHNEQFF
TRBD2,few,TRBJ2-2,TRBV19,TGTGCCAGTAGTAGGTGGGAGGGATACACCGGGGAGCTGTTTTTT,CASSRWEGYTGELFF
.,.,TRBJ1-3,TRBV5-1,TGCGCCAGCAGCCCCAGCGTGGGGTCTGGAAACACCATATATTTT,CASSPSVGSGNTIYF
.,.,TRBJ2-3,TRBV29-1,TGCAGCGTTGTCGGCGGGATAGATACGCAGTATTTT,CSVVGGIDTQYF